A single T cell receptor beta chain is shown here with its context. This sample is part of a study of identical twins. TCRdb fed the 5' RACE reads into MiXCR, producing one record per CDR3 protein. The sample has 470,000 or so distinct CDR3 sequences; more than 20% are singletons. These sequences were also reported in another study, on T cells expressing NK-cell markers. As reported in that work: Of the CD8+ T cells in about 6 donors, roughly 1.0-7.5% belonged to dominant NKG2C+ clonotypes. These clonotypes, the leaders elsewhere, also led the CD3+CD56-NKG2C+ fraction in several donors.

The sample consisted of CD4+ T cells sorted from blood. The receptor was derived from a woman aged 18-29 years in good health.

CDR3 DNA: TGTGCCAGCGGAACAGGGTCGATTCATAATTCACCCCTCCACTTT. It yields the protein CASGTGSIHNSPLHF. The chain couples TRBV2 to TRBJ1-6; tentatively, D is TRBD1 (6 bases). From germline, CDR1 is SNHLY and CDR2 FYNNEI. This CDR3 has 15 amino acids. V was pared by 8 bases and J by 5 bases, with 16 bases between. Looking up the rest from reference TRBV2 and TRBJ1-6 gives the full variable domain: EPEVTQTPSHQVTQMGQEVILRCVPISNHLYFYWYRQILGQKVEFLVSFYNNEISEKSEIFDDQFSVERPDGSNFTLKIRSTKLEDSAMYFCASGTGSIHNSPLHFGNGTRLTVT.